This T cell receptor (beta chain) was obtained from a study of shared clonotypes between healthy human individuals. The wider study: The cohort had two women and three men, ages 18 to 49.

This clone is a singleton in its sample. Genomic DNA (from each subset) was split evenly across several immunoSEQ plates. Under the authors' procedure: Owing to the provision of junction-only sequences devoid of quality scores by immunoSEQ, filtering differed. Data came from immunoSEQ multiplex PCR; TCRdb stores just in-frame clones and leaves some out. From that table come the V and J calls and clone size; the DNA was used to work out D and trimming. The sample lists hundreds of thousands of clones, 70% to 80% occurring once. Approximately 95 million PBMCs went into genomic DNA for unsorted samples. Between the trimmed V and J ends, which lost 0 bases and 10 bases, there was a span of 7 bases. This CDR3 has 12 amino acids. Germline CDR1 is SEHNR and CDR2 is FQNEAQ (reference sequence).

Sequenced: PBMCs. The clonotype comes from a woman between 40 and 55 years old in good health. Some clones in this sample may be carry-over from other donors' samples. This chain joins TRBV7-9 and TRBJ2-1; D call uncertain. The CDR3 sequence is CASSLATREQFF. The CDR3 coding sequence is TGTGCCAGCAGCTTAGCGACTCGCGAGCAGTTCTTC.